This TCR beta chain was sequenced in a study of blood T cell repertoires in COVID-19. On the study more broadly: PBMCs, B-cell-depleted T cells, or T cells provided the cDNA or gDNA that made up the material.

V gave up 1 base and J gave up 5 bases, with 8 bases separating them. In germline, CDR1 is MGHDK, CDR2 SYGVNS. CDR3 length: 13 amino acids. Profiling relied on immunoSEQ multiplex PCR, and the TCRdb table lists in-frame clones only, not all of them. The sample holds 90,000 to 150,000 clones, 75% to 90% seen once. The material sequenced was peripheral blood. This chain links TRBV25-1 with TRBJ1-1; possibly TRBD1 for D (5 bases). This TCR was sampled from a man in his sixties or seventies with active or convalescent COVID-19. The CDR3 DNA reads as TGTGCCAGCAGTGAATCGGGGGGGACTGAAGCTTTCTTT. This codes for CASSESGGTEAFF.